This T cell receptor (beta chain) was observed in a study of blood T cell repertoires in COVID-19. The CDR3 extends over 15 amino acids. Germline CDR1 MNHEY, CDR2 SVGAGI. Trimming removed 6 bases from V and 2 bases from J; junction bases left unmatched: 7. The protocol was immunoSEQ multiplex PCR, while the TCRdb copy is restricted to in-frame clones and leaves out a portion. The repertoire includes approximately 490,000 clones, 75% to 90% of them detected once, and approximately 8.3% sits in the top ten. The chain employs TRBV6-5 and TRBJ2-3, with 8 bases matching TRBD2. This TCR was recovered from a woman between 55 and 75 years old who had recovered from COVID-19. Sequenced sample: PBMCs or T cells enriched from blood (not recorded which). CDR3 nucleotides: TGTGCCAGCAGGCAGCGGGGGTCCTCCACAGATACGCAGTATTTT. Its translation is CASRQRGSSTDTQYF.